This TCR beta chain is from a study of T cells in Graves' hyperthyroidism and ophthalmopathy. Study-level background: Peripheral blood was acquired at first diagnosis, ahead of any therapy whatsoever.

Researchers barred patients who had uncontrolled infection, other autoimmune disease, pregnancy or lactation. PBMCs were obtained from approximately 10 ml fresh peripheral blood. Researchers amplified the TCR beta CDR3 regions from RNA transcripts. A set of HTBI primers served as the primers for a first-round RT-PCR of the TCR CDR3. A single record per CDR3 protein comes from TCRdb applying MiXCR to the multiplex PCR reads. The sample records 600,000 to 650,000 distinct CDR3 sequences, 20% to 25% being singletons. This clonotype was seen many times. The ends were cut back, 5 bases at V and 0 bases at J, with 11 bases in the middle. Germline V gene sequence: CDR1 SGHAT, CDR2 FQDESV (reference sequence). The CDR3 length is 14 residues.

This TCR was sampled from a man younger than 45 with Graves' ophthalmopathy. Input material: blood. The chain combines TRBV11-1 with TRBJ2-7, with D unclear. CDR3 loop: CASSAPGSSYEQYF. The DNA of the CDR3 is TGTGCCAGCAGCGCCCCCGGGTCCTCCTACGAGCAGTACTTC.